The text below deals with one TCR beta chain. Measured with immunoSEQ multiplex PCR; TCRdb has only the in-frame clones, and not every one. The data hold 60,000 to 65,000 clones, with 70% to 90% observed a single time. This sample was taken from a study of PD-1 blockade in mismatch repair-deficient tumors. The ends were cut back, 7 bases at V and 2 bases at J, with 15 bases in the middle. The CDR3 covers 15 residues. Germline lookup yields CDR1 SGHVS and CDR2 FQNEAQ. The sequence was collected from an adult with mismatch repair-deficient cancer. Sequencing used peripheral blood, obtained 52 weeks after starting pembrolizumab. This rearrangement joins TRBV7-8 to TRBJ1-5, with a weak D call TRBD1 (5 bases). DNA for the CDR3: TGTGCCAGCACCAGGGAAGGGAGAGGCAATCAGCCCCAGCATTTT. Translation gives CASTREGRGNQPQHF.